This T cell receptor beta chain stems from a study of OX40 agonist ivuxolimab in advanced cancers. TCRdb keeps only in-frame clones here, not all; method: immunoSEQ multiplex PCR. The sample holds tens of thousands of clones, 90% to 95% seen once. Anyone with autoimmune disease history or systemic immunosuppression was excluded. The V gene lost 1 base and the J gene lost 3 bases, with 10 bases spanning the gap. Germline loops: CDR1 SGHRS, CDR2 YFSETQ. The CDR3 is made up of 14 amino acids. V usage is TRBV5-1 and J usage is TRBJ1-2; D might be TRBD1 (6 bases). This specimen was CD4+ or CD8+ T cells sorted from blood, taken in a trial of the OX40 agonist ivuxolimab. The TCR sequence derives from an adult with an advanced solid tumor such as melanoma, head and neck, liver or kidney cancer. The CDR3 DNA follows: TGCGCCAGCAGCTTGACAGGGTCTCACTATGGCTACACCTTC. It codes for CASSLTGSHYGYTF. The whole variable domain, filled in from reference TRBV5-1 and TRBJ1-2, reads KAGVTQTPRYLIKTRGQQVTLSCSPISGHRSVSWYQQTPGQGLQFLFEYFSETQRNKGNFPGRFSGRQFSNSRSEMNVSTLELGDSALYLCASSLTGSHYGYTFGSGTRLTVV.